Below are 17 T cell receptor beta chains sequenced from a single sample in a study of blood T cell repertoires in COVID-19. Clones were read by immunoSEQ multiplex PCR, and TCRdb kept only the in-frame ones, dropping some. The repertoire includes 250,000 or so clones, about 79% of them detected once, and over 2% sits in the top ten. The sequencing sample was made of peripheral blood. The receptors were gathered from a middle-aged man who had recovered from COVID-19.

The CDR3 protein is CASSSDRVVQPQHF. In nucleotides, the CDR3 is TGTGCCAGCAGCTCTGACAGGGTCGTACAGCCCCAGCATTTT. This chain links TRBV5-6 with TRBJ1-5, with 7 nucleotides matching TRBD1. The CDR3 covers 14 residues. The junction had 7 bases not matched to a gene; V was cut back by 3 bases and J by 7 bases. Germline V gene data show CDR1 as SGHDT and CDR2 as YYEEEE.

The V gene is TRBV11-3, the J gene TRBJ1-1, with D unclear. There are 13 residues in the CDR3. Germline-derived CDR1 and CDR2 are SGHNT and YENEEA. Trimming left V 0 bases short and J 2 bases short, with 4 bases between. This CDR3 reads CASSLDVNTEAFF. The CDR3, as DNA: TGTGCCAGCAGCTTAGATGTAAACACTGAAGCTTTCTTT.

This chain links TRBV2 with TRBJ1-1; 8 nucleotides align to TRBD1. CDR3 length equals 12 residues. From germline, CDR1 is SNHLY and CDR2 FYNNEI. The J segment lost 6 bases and the V segment lost 6 bases, leaving 3 bases of the junction unmatched. CDR3 nucleotide sequence: TGTGCCAGCAGATACAGGGGGTCTGAAGCTTTCTTT. This sequence encodes CASRYRGSEAFF.

The chain is built from TRBV7-9 and TRBJ2-2; tentative D call: TRBD1 (7 bases). Trimming removed 8 bases from V and 4 bases from J, with 11 bases in between. Germline lookup yields CDR1 SEHNR and CDR2 FQNEAQ (reference sequence). This CDR3 region has 13 residues. In DNA, the CDR3 is TGTGCCAGCGGAGGGGGCCGCACCGGGGAGCTGTTTTTT. It translates to CASGGGRTGELFF.

This clone qualifies as medium-sized. V and J are TRBV7-2 and TRBJ2-3, with D tentatively TRBD2 (6 bases). V was pared by 1 base and J by 4 bases, with 9 bases between. Germline V gene lookup returns CDR1 SGHTA and CDR2 FQGNSA. This CDR3 is built from 14 residues. CDR3 DNA: TGTGCCAGCAGCTTAGACGGGGGACCAGATACGCAGTATTTT. Protein sequence: CASSLDGGPDTQYF.

The chain combines TRBV11-2 with TRBJ2-5; D gene uncertain. Between the trimmed V and J ends, which lost 5 bases and 2 bases, there was a span of 15 bases. The CDR3 is made up of 15 amino acids. Germline V gene sequence: CDR1 SGHAT, CDR2 FQNNGV. In nucleotides, the CDR3 is TGTGCCAGCAGCCTGACGGGTACCGGTCAAGAGACCCAGTACTTC. Translation: CASSLTGTGQETQYF.

The chain is built from TRBV11-3 and TRBJ1-1; D may be TRBD1 (5 bases). The CDR3 loop spans 13 amino acids. Trimming shortened V by 0 bases and J by 11 bases, and 13 bases separated the two germline ends. The V gene's germline CDR1 is SGHNT and CDR2 YENEEA. The chain's CDR3 is CASSLDRGMEAFF. The CDR3 DNA is TGTGCCAGCAGCTTAGATCGGGGGATGGAGGCTTTCTTT.

This clone appeared a single time. The chain carries TRBV7-9 and TRBJ2-1; 8 nucleotides line up with TRBD2. V was clipped by 2 bases and J by 1 base; unmatched bases: 4. Germline CDR1 and CDR2: SEHNR and FQNEAQ (reference sequence). This CDR3 contains 16 residues. The CDR3 bases are TGTGCCAGCAGCTTATGGCTAGCGGGTTCCTACAATGAGCAGTTCTTC. Amino acids: CASSLWLAGSYNEQFF.

The chain carries TRBV20-1 and TRBJ1-5; 11 bases fit TRBD1. The CDR3 runs to 17 residues. V lost 3 bases and J lost 6; bases outside the gene matches: 13. Germline V gene data show CDR1 as DFQATT and CDR2 as SNEGSKA (reference sequence). The CDR3, as DNA: TGCAGTGCTAGTGTCGTATCCGGACAGGGGGCTGGTCAGCCCCAGCATTTT. It is translated as CSASVVSGQGAGQPQHF.

This clone was observed a handful of times. The V and J genes are TRBV6-7 and TRBJ2-7; 7 nucleotides line up with TRBD1. TRBV6-7 carries the ORF label, with uncertain function. After removal of 5 bases from V and 1 base from J, the junction contained 23 bases not matched to a gene. This CDR3 has 20 residues. CDR3 DNA sequence: TGTGCCAGCAGTCCCAAACCTCCACTTACCGGGACAGTAGGTTCCTACGAGCAGTACTTC. Protein product: CASSPKPPLTGTVGSYEQYF.

The chain combines TRBV1 with TRBJ1-2; TRBD1, as called in the table, went unchecked against the DNA. TRBV1 is described as a pseudogene. The CDR3 is 15 residues long. CDR3 in amino acids: CTSSRLEATGYGYTF. CDR3 sequence (DNA): TGCACCAGCAGCCGACTTGAGGCTACAGGGTATGGCTACACCTTC.

V gene TRBV5-4 combines with J gene TRBJ2-5, with 8 bases identical to TRBD2. This CDR3 comprises 13 residues. Trimming cost V 6 bases and J 5 bases; bases outside gene matches: 6. The germline V gene encodes CDR1 SGHNT and CDR2 YYREEE (reference sequence). The CDR3 protein is CASNVAGRETQYF. The CDR3 coding sequence is TGTGCCAGCAATGTAGCGGGGAGGGAGACCCAGTACTTC.

The V gene is TRBV7-2, the J gene TRBJ2-7, with TRBD1 as a possible D gene (6 bases). V was clipped by 5 bases and J by 0 bases, with 11 bases between them. The CDR3 has 14 residues. Germline V CDR1 and CDR2: SGHTA, FQGNSA. The CDR3 loop is CASSLDRSSYEQYF. As DNA, the CDR3 is TGTGCCAGCAGCCTAGACAGGTCCTCCTACGAGCAGTACTTC.

This clone was found once. The rearrangement uses TRBV5-1 and TRBJ2-7; 7 nucleotides match TRBD2. This CDR3 contains 15 residues. CDR1 is SGHRS and CDR2 is YFSETQ in the germline V gene. The J segment lost 5 bases and the V segment lost 0 bases, leaving 8 bases of the junction unmatched. The CDR3 DNA is TGCGCCAGCAGCTTGGTAAGGGACTATTATCACGAGCAGTACTTC. The encoded protein is CASSLVRDYYHEQYF.

The gene calls are TRBV2 and TRBJ2-3, with 8 bases matching TRBD2. This CDR3 comprises 16 residues. J gave up 2 bases and V 5 bases, and 9 bases lay outside the gene matches. Germline lookup yields CDR1 SNHLY and CDR2 FYNNEI. CDR3 sequence reads: CASSPRVAGFTDTQYF. The CDR3 nucleotides read TGTGCCAGCAGTCCCCGGGTAGCGGGGTTCACAGATACGCAGTATTTT.

The chain couples TRBV5-4 to TRBJ1-2; 12 positions agree with TRBD1. This CDR3 spans 16 amino acids. The J segment lost 4 bases and the V segment lost 4 bases, leaving 8 bases of the junction unmatched. The V gene's germline CDR1 is SGHNT and CDR2 YYREEE (reference sequence). The CDR3 nucleotides are TGTGCCAGCAGCCCCCCCCGGGACAGGGGGCCCTATGGCTACACCTTC. It is translated as CASSPPRDRGPYGYTF.

This clone has just a few counts. The gene calls are TRBV6-6 and TRBJ1-2; 11 bases fit TRBD1. Losses at the gene ends were 2 bases for V and 8 bases for J; bases not matched to a gene: 10. CDR1 and CDR2 (germline): MNHNY, SVGAGI (reference sequence). This CDR3 is built from 16 residues. The CDR3 nucleotides read TGTGCCAGCAGTTACCTACCGGACAGGGGGCGCGGCGGCTACACCTTC. This encodes CASSYLPDRGRGGYTF.